This TCR beta chain was identified during a study of shared clonotypes between healthy human individuals. CDR3 size: 13 residues. Germline assignment: CDR1 ENHRY and CDR2 SYGVKD. The V and J ends lost 6 bases and 4 bases respectively, with 10 bases between them. Several immunoSEQ plates received, in even portions, the genomic DNA of each subset. The assay was immunoSEQ multiplex PCR, and TCRdb's table has in-frame clones only and misses some. The sample lists about 2 million clones; 95% were seen once. Source material: naive CD4+ T cells sorted from blood. The subset: CD45RA+ positively selected. The sequence was obtained from a man aged 18 to 29 in good health. The chain carries TRBV10-3 and TRBJ1-3; no reliable D call. In nucleotides, the CDR3 is TGTGCCATCAGAATGAATGAGGGAAACACCATATATTTT. Protein product: CAIRMNEGNTIYF.